This T cell receptor beta chain was recorded in a study of cytomegalovirus exposure and HLA in healthy donors. The PCR had 60 Vbeta and 13 Jbeta primers. Sequenced by immunoSEQ multiplex PCR; TCRdb stores in-frame clones only, minus some. The data hold approximately 190,000 clones, with 65% to 85% observed a single time. The clonotype was recovered from a woman aged 25 to 39 in good health and CMV-seropositive. Sample: PBMCs.

CDR3 sequence (DNA): TGTGCCAGCACCCTTGGGCGGAGGAGGCTCGTCACTGAAGCTTTCTTT. This codes for CASTLGRRRLVTEAFF. This chain connects TRBV7-8 to TRBJ1-1; D is undetermined. V shed 7 bases and J shed 4 bases, with 22 bases lying between them. CDR1 is SGHVS and CDR2 is FQNEAQ in the germline V gene. CDR3 size: 16 residues.